Listed below are T cell receptor beta chains from one sample, sequenced in a study of CD8+ T cells in alopecia areata. TCRdb's table, derived via immunoSEQ multiplex PCR, lists solely in-frame clones and lacks some. The sample holds 100,000 to 150,000 clones; under 65% are singletons and the top ten take around 5.4%. Sequencing used CD4+ T cells sorted from blood, obtained at week 4, from a patient treated with tofacitinib. The receptors here all came from a human donor with alopecia areata. CDR3s include the opening cysteine and the closing phenylalanine or tryptophan. D genes are given only for firm matches. Rows give clone size only sometimes, using once, few, many, or a class for an expanded clone.

cdr3_length: 12; d_call: NA; j_call: TRBJ1-1; clone_size: NA; v_call: TRBV6-5; cdr3_aa: CASTQGDTEAFF; cdr3_nt: TGTGCCAGCACCCAGGGCGACACTGAAGCTTTCTTT
cdr3_length: 14; d_call: NA; j_call: TRBJ2-7; clone_size: few; v_call: TRBV28; cdr3_aa: CASSPTRTNYEQYF; cdr3_nt: TGTGCCAGCAGCCCAACCCGGACTAACTACGAGCAGTACTTC
cdr3_length: 15; d_call: NA; j_call: TRBJ2-3; clone_size: NA; v_call: TRBV18; cdr3_aa: CASSPPGTSTDTQYF; cdr3_nt: TGTGCCAGCTCACCACCGGGAACCAGCACAGATACGCAGTATTTT
cdr3_length: 14; d_call: NA; j_call: TRBJ1-6; clone_size: NA; v_call: TRBV7-2; cdr3_aa: CASSFVGNNSPLHF; cdr3_nt: TGTGCCAGCAGCTTCGTCGGGAATAATTCACCCCTCCACTTT
cdr3_length: 16; d_call: TRBD2; j_call: TRBJ2-5; clone_size: few; v_call: TRBV10-3; cdr3_aa: CAIQASGGLLGETQYF; cdr3_nt: TGTGCCATCCAGGCTAGCGGGGGCTTATTGGGAGAGACCCAGTACTTC
cdr3_length: 15; d_call: TRBD1; j_call: TRBJ2-3; clone_size: few; v_call: TRBV15; cdr3_aa: CATSGRTGASDTQYF; cdr3_nt: TGTGCCACCAGCGGTAGGACAGGGGCATCAGATACGCAGTATTTT
cdr3_length: 11; d_call: NA; j_call: TRBJ2-1; clone_size: NA; v_call: TRBV30; cdr3_aa: CAWSDLHEQFF; cdr3_nt: TGTGCCTGGAGTGACCTCCATGAGCAGTTCTTC
cdr3_length: 14; d_call: TRBD2; j_call: TRBJ2-7; clone_size: NA; v_call: TRBV7-2; cdr3_aa: CASSLVTAGREQYF; cdr3_nt: TGTGCCAGCAGCCTAGTCACAGCGGGGAGAGAGCAGTACTTC
cdr3_length: 14; d_call: NA; j_call: TRBJ2-1; clone_size: few; v_call: TRBV2; cdr3_aa: CAITGLIFDNEQFF; cdr3_nt: TGTGCCATTACTGGTCTTATCTTTGATAATGAGCAGTTCTTC
cdr3_length: 16; d_call: TRBD2; j_call: TRBJ2-5; clone_size: NA; v_call: TRBV7-2; cdr3_aa: CASSRRTSGGAETQYF; cdr3_nt: TGTGCCAGCAGCCGAAGGACTAGCGGGGGGGCGGAGACCCAGTACTTC
cdr3_length: 13; d_call: TRBD1; j_call: TRBJ2-7; clone_size: NA; v_call: TRBV2; cdr3_aa: CASSVDRVDEQYF; cdr3_nt: TGTGCCAGCAGTGTTGACAGGGTCGACGAGCAGTACTTC
cdr3_length: 13; d_call: NA; j_call: TRBJ2-2; clone_size: NA; v_call: TRBV5-4; cdr3_aa: CASSSFDTGELFF; cdr3_nt: TGTGCCAGCAGCTCCTTTGACACCGGGGAGCTGTTTTTT
cdr3_length: 14; d_call: NA; j_call: TRBJ1-2; clone_size: NA; v_call: TRBV29-1; cdr3_aa: CSVEDWEGNYGYTF; cdr3_nt: TGCAGCGTTGAAGATTGGGAGGGGAACTATGGCTACACCTTC
cdr3_length: 14; d_call: NA; j_call: TRBJ2-7; clone_size: NA; v_call: TRBV30; cdr3_aa: CAWSVLSGVDEQYF; cdr3_nt: TGTGCCTGGAGTGTATTGTCAGGGGTCGACGAGCAGTACTTC
cdr3_length: 14; d_call: NA; j_call: TRBJ2-5; clone_size: NA; v_call: TRBV7-2; cdr3_aa: CASSPAWDQETQYF; cdr3_nt: TGTGCCAGCAGCCCCGCGTGGGATCAAGAGACCCAGTACTTC
cdr3_length: 15; d_call: NA; j_call: TRBJ2-1; clone_size: NA; v_call: TRBV6-1; cdr3_aa: CASRIQEFWANEQFF; cdr3_nt: TGTGCCAGCAGGATACAGGAATTTTGGGCCAATGAGCAGTTCTTC
cdr3_length: 14; d_call: NA; j_call: TRBJ2-5; clone_size: few; v_call: TRBV29-1; cdr3_aa: CSVNRGTTRETQYF; cdr3_nt: TGCAGCGTGAATCGGGGGACGACTAGAGAGACCCAGTACTTC
cdr3_length: 17; d_call: TRBD2; j_call: TRBJ2-5; clone_size: NA; v_call: TRBV7-2; cdr3_aa: CASSLKAPAGGRETQYF; cdr3_nt: TGTGCCAGCAGCTTAAAGGCCCCAGCGGGAGGGAGGGAGACCCAGTACTTC
cdr3_length: 15; d_call: TRBD2; j_call: TRBJ2-7; clone_size: NA; v_call: TRBV4-1; cdr3_aa: CASSQATRLAGEQYF; cdr3_nt: TGCGCCAGCAGCCAAGCTACCCGACTAGCCGGCGAGCAGTACTTC
cdr3_length: 17; d_call: TRBD2; j_call: TRBJ2-5; clone_size: NA; v_call: TRBV7-9; cdr3_aa: CASSRSPFSGGTETQYF; cdr3_nt: TGTGCCAGCAGCCGCAGCCCGTTTAGCGGGGGGACGGAGACCCAGTACTTC
cdr3_length: 12; d_call: NA; j_call: TRBJ2-6; clone_size: NA; v_call: TRBV25-1; cdr3_aa: CATRSGANVLTF; cdr3_nt: TGTGCCACCAGGTCTGGGGCCAACGTCCTGACTTTC
cdr3_length: 13; d_call: NA; j_call: TRBJ2-7; clone_size: NA; v_call: TRBV5-1; cdr3_aa: CASSLVQGDEQYF; cdr3_nt: TGCGCCAGCAGCTTGGTACAGGGTGACGAGCAGTACTTC
cdr3_length: 15; d_call: NA; j_call: TRBJ2-5; clone_size: few; v_call: TRBV28; cdr3_aa: CASSWGRASQETQYF; cdr3_nt: TGTGCCAGCAGTTGGGGGCGAGCCAGCCAAGAGACCCAGTACTTC
cdr3_length: 11; d_call: NA; j_call: TRBJ1-3; clone_size: NA; v_call: TRBV20-1; cdr3_aa: CSAASGNTIYF; cdr3_nt: TGCAGTGCCGCTAGTGGAAACACCATATATTTT
cdr3_length: 16; d_call: NA; j_call: TRBJ2-6; clone_size: NA; v_call: TRBV30; cdr3_aa: CAWSVPVASGANVLTF; cdr3_nt: TGTGCCTGGAGTGTACCAGTGGCCTCTGGGGCCAACGTCCTGACTTTC
cdr3_length: 12; d_call: NA; j_call: TRBJ1-2; clone_size: NA; v_call: TRBV29-1; cdr3_aa: CSVFQGPGGYTF; cdr3_nt: TGCAGCGTGTTTCAGGGGCCGGGCGGCTACACCTTC
cdr3_length: 14; d_call: NA; j_call: TRBJ1-2; clone_size: NA; v_call: TRBV4-1; cdr3_aa: CASSQDSRLDGYTF; cdr3_nt: TGCGCCAGCAGCCAAGACTCACGGTTGGATGGCTACACCTTC
cdr3_length: 14; d_call: NA; j_call: TRBJ1-2; clone_size: NA; v_call: TRBV4-2; cdr3_aa: CASSQAPGVNGYTF; cdr3_nt: TGTGCCAGCAGCCAAGCGCCGGGAGTTAATGGCTACACCTTC
cdr3_length: 16; d_call: TRBD2; j_call: TRBJ2-5; clone_size: NA; v_call: TRBV4-3; cdr3_aa: CASSHGAGDNQETQYF; cdr3_nt: TGCGCCAGCAGCCATGGAGCGGGAGATAACCAAGAGACCCAGTACTTC
cdr3_length: 13; d_call: NA; j_call: TRBJ1-5; clone_size: NA; v_call: TRBV30; cdr3_aa: CAWSVGPDQPQHF; cdr3_nt: TGTGCCTGGAGTGTGGGCCCGGATCAGCCCCAGCATTTT
cdr3_length: 14; d_call: NA; j_call: TRBJ2-4; clone_size: NA; v_call: TRBV30; cdr3_aa: CAWRLRGSKNIQYF; cdr3_nt: TGTGCCTGGAGGCTACGGGGGTCCAAAAACATTCAGTACTTC
cdr3_length: 14; d_call: NA; j_call: TRBJ1-5; clone_size: few; v_call: TRBV30; cdr3_aa: CAWSRTDGEQPQHF; cdr3_nt: TGTGCCTGGAGCCGGACTGATGGAGAGCAGCCCCAGCATTTT
cdr3_length: 13; d_call: NA; j_call: TRBJ1-6; clone_size: NA; v_call: TRBV7-2; cdr3_aa: CASSLEGSSPLHF; cdr3_nt: TGTGCCAGCAGCTTAGAGGGATCCTCACCCCTCCACTTT
cdr3_length: 11; d_call: NA; j_call: TRBJ1-1; clone_size: NA; v_call: TRBV7-9; cdr3_aa: CASSLGTEAFF; cdr3_nt: TGTGCCAGCAGCTTAGGTACTGAAGCTTTCTTT
cdr3_length: 15; d_call: NA; j_call: TRBJ1-1; clone_size: NA; v_call: TRBV27; cdr3_aa: CASSLISDTNTEAFF; cdr3_nt: TGTGCCAGCAGTTTAATCAGTGACACAAACACTGAAGCTTTCTTT
cdr3_length: 15; d_call: TRBD1; j_call: TRBJ2-7; clone_size: NA; v_call: TRBV6-5; cdr3_aa: CASSSPGQGSYEQYF; cdr3_nt: TGTGCCAGCAGTTCTCCGGGACAGGGATCCTACGAGCAGTACTTC
cdr3_length: 15; d_call: TRBD1; j_call: TRBJ2-5; clone_size: NA; v_call: TRBV5-1; cdr3_aa: CASSVDRGVGETQYF; cdr3_nt: TGCGCCAGCAGCGTGGACAGGGGAGTAGGGGAGACCCAGTACTTC
cdr3_length: 13; d_call: NA; j_call: TRBJ1-1; clone_size: NA; v_call: TRBV7-2; cdr3_aa: CASSLELNTEAFF; cdr3_nt: TGTGCCAGCAGCTTAGAGCTGAACACTGAAGCTTTCTTT
cdr3_length: 17; d_call: TRBD2; j_call: TRBJ2-3; clone_size: few; v_call: TRBV7-2; cdr3_aa: CASSLRWREGFTDTQYF; cdr3_nt: TGTGCCAGCAGCTTAAGGTGGCGGGAGGGTTTCACAGATACGCAGTATTTT
cdr3_length: 15; d_call: NA; j_call: TRBJ2-7; clone_size: NA; v_call: TRBV19; cdr3_aa: CASSIGQQRPYEQYF; cdr3_nt: TGTGCCAGTAGTATCGGGCAGCAGCGTCCCTACGAGCAGTACTTC
cdr3_length: 13; d_call: NA; j_call: TRBJ2-5; clone_size: NA; v_call: TRBV5-4; cdr3_aa: CASSLGWQETQYF; cdr3_nt: TGTGCCAGCAGCTTGGGGTGGCAAGAGACCCAGTACTTC
cdr3_length: 12; d_call: NA; j_call: TRBJ1-1; clone_size: NA; v_call: TRBV5-6; cdr3_aa: CASSKGYSEAFF; cdr3_nt: TGTGCCAGCAGCAAAGGATACAGTGAAGCTTTCTTT
cdr3_length: 15; d_call: NA; j_call: TRBJ2-1; clone_size: NA; v_call: TRBV30; cdr3_aa: CAWSPGQSSYNEQFF; cdr3_nt: TGTGCCTGGAGCCCCGGACAGAGCTCCTACAATGAGCAGTTCTTC
cdr3_length: 16; d_call: NA; j_call: TRBJ2-5; clone_size: NA; v_call: TRBV2; cdr3_aa: CASNEGSRGRQETQYF; cdr3_nt: TGTGCCAGCAACGAGGGTTCAAGGGGAAGGCAAGAGACCCAGTACTTC
cdr3_length: 15; d_call: NA; j_call: TRBJ2-4; clone_size: NA; v_call: TRBV27; cdr3_aa: CASSTTALAKNIQYF; cdr3_nt: TGTGCCAGCAGTACGACAGCACTAGCCAAAAACATTCAGTACTTC
cdr3_length: 14; d_call: NA; j_call: TRBJ1-1; clone_size: once; v_call: TRBV5-1; cdr3_aa: CASSLPGRDTEAFF; cdr3_nt: TGCGCCAGCAGCTTGCCAGGTAGGGACACTGAAGCTTTCTTT
cdr3_length: 14; d_call: NA; j_call: TRBJ2-5; clone_size: NA; v_call: TRBV4-2; cdr3_aa: CASSQAGVQETQYF; cdr3_nt: TGTGCCAGCAGCCAGGCAGGGGTCCAAGAGACCCAGTACTTC
cdr3_length: 15; d_call: TRBD1; j_call: TRBJ1-5; clone_size: few; v_call: TRBV19; cdr3_aa: CASSMTGGMGQPQHF; cdr3_nt: TGTGCCAGTAGTATGACAGGGGGCATGGGGCAGCCCCAGCATTTT
cdr3_length: 16; d_call: NA; j_call: TRBJ2-2; clone_size: NA; v_call: TRBV9; cdr3_aa: CASSVGSSANTGELFF; cdr3_nt: TGTGCCAGCAGCGTAGGGTCTAGCGCAAACACCGGGGAGCTGTTTTTT
cdr3_length: 13; d_call: NA; j_call: TRBJ2-1; clone_size: NA; v_call: TRBV30; cdr3_aa: CAWMRDTYNEQFF; cdr3_nt: TGTGCCTGGATGCGGGACACCTACAATGAGCAGTTCTTC